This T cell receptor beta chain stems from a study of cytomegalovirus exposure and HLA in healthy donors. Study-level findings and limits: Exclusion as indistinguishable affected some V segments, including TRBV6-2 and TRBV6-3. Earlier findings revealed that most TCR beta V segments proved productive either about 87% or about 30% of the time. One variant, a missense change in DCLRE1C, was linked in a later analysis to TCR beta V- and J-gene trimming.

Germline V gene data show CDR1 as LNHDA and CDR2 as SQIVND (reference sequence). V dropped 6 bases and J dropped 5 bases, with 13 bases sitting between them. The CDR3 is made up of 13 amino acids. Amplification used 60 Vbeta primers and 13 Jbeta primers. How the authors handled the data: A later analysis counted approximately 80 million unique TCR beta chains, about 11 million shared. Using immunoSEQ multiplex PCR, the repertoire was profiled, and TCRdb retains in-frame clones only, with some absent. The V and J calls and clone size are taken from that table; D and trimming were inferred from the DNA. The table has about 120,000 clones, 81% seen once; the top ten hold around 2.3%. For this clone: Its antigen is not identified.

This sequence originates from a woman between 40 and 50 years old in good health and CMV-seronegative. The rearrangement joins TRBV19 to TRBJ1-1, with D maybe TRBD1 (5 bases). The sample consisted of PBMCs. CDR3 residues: CASRTPGGTEAFF. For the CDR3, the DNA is TGTGCCAGTAGGACGCCGGGGGGGACTGAAGCTTTCTTT. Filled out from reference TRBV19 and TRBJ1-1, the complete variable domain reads DGGITQSPKYLFRKEGQNVTLSCEQNLNHDAMYWYRQDPGQGLRLIYYSQIVNDFQKGDIAEGYSVSREKKESFPLTVTSAQKNPTAFYLCASRTPGGTEAFFGQGTRLTVV.